This T cell receptor beta chain was captured in a study of blood T cells in healthy people across ages (dated by TCRdb to about 2015). Broadly, across the study: In model experiments, template switching captured roughly one uniquely barcoded TCR beta cDNA molecule for every two T cells. Age-related changes in TCR beta repertoire diversity were measured in the study by deep sequencing normalized with unique cDNA molecular identifiers. Two additional independent replicas of 1 million unique cDNA reads from the same blood draw were analyzed for two donors (one aged 18 to 30 and one aged 80 or older). The donors were divided into four age groups: young (average around 15 years), middle-aged (approximately 41), aged (approximately 64) and long-lived (approximately 74). To avoid experimental bias, donors of different ages were spread randomly across the sequencing lanes.

With respect to this clonotype: Its antigen target is currently unknown. No quality values exist for individual bases; no much larger clone is one base distant.

Systemically healthy Caucasian individuals from Russia, 35 to 50 in total and aged about 6 to 100 years, were included as donors. Approximately 9.3 milliliters of peripheral blood were drawn from each donor into EDTA-treated Vacutainer tubes. PBMCs were isolated by Ficoll-Paque density-gradient centrifugation, with at least 6 million obtained per sample. Total RNA was extracted from PBMCs with Trizol reagent, with at least 5 micrograms obtained per sample. The percentages of naive CD45RAhigh/CD27high T cells were determined by flow cytometry on a PBMC aliquot from every donor. What the research found in general, with its limitations: Because profiling used bulk unsorted PBMCs, naive and antigen-experienced compartments could not be compared conclusively. A strong correlation was found between observed TCR beta diversity and the percentage of naive T cells measured by flow cytometry. As age increased, observed TCR beta diversity per million T cells dropped in a roughly linear way, and a significant reduction was already evident by age about 40. Estimates of total diversity based on one million sequenced T cells were regarded as lower bounds and as underestimates. Donor CMV infection status was unknown, potentially confounding age-related changes in expanded clonotypes. Compared with the aged group, the long-lived group had more naive CD4+ T cells, fewer expanded clones and increased TCR diversity, a pattern suggesting age selection.

Reading from cysteine to phenylalanine, the CDR3 counts 14 amino acids. The retained sequence is limited to the CDR3, 42 bases, with the frame set at the first base. V ends up 6 bases short and J 2 bases short, with an unmatched junction base count of 3. Library creation used 5' RACE. The data were produced on an Illumina HiSeq 2500. The second PCR ran for about 7 to 11 cycles and used a J-beta primer mix along with a sample-barcoded 5' primer. Each TCR beta cDNA molecule received a unique molecular identifier from a template-switch 5' adaptor carrying 12 random nucleotides. At least 2.5 million CDR3-containing paired-end reads were obtained from each sample. All of the RNA was converted into first-strand cDNA using the Mint cDNA synthesis kit, with a TRBC-specific oligonucleotide serving as the primer. After uracil-DNA glycosylase treatment, a first 18-cycle PCR used universal primers M1SS and BC2_uni_R on all cDNA. In the paper's pipeline: For normalization, 1 million high-quality reads, each with a distinct molecular identifier, were randomly selected from each sample. Reads with shared molecular identifiers were discarded instead of being binned into consensus sequences. MiTCR, with a Q25 quality threshold and the strictest error-elimination algorithm, was used for CDR3 identification, clonotype clustering and error correction. A nonparametric unseen species model with Euler transformation was used to estimate a lower bound on total TCR beta diversity. Using fastp trimming at Q25 and MiXCR clonotype assembly, TCRdb reanalyzed the public sequencing data and kept in-frame beta chains. For every CDR3 protein sequence, its rows merge into one entry that carries the most common genes and DNA. TCRdb's processing, not the study's, gives the V and J calls here. This sample lists 1.5 million to 2 million distinct CDR3 sequences; just under 50% were detected once. Of the sample, over 2% falls within the top ten clones.

Sequenced: blood. The receptor was isolated from a woman aged 40 to 50 in good health. The receptor chain draws on TRBV12-3 or TRBV12-4 and TRBJ2-1, and TRBD1 matches 8 of the central bases. CDR3 protein: CASSVQGAYNEQFF. The nucleotide sequence reads as follows: TGTGCCAGCAGCGTACAGGGGGCCTACAATGAGCAGTTCTTC.